This T cell receptor beta chain emerged from a study of T cell responses to AZD1222 COVID-19 vaccine. Study-level background: Pooled together were second doses at about 4 or about 12 weeks.

Produced via immunoSEQ multiplex PCR; TCRdb's table is partial and in-frame only. The table includes 110,000 to 150,000 clones, roughly 93% detected once. CDR1 is SQVTM and CDR2 is ANQGSEA in the germline V gene. The CDR3 sequence is 11 residues long. The ends were cut back, 3 bases at V and 5 bases at J, with 7 bases in the middle. Study results and caveats: The repertoires were collected only after the peak T cell response. Most donors were white British, females outnumbered males, and clonal diversity was possibly underestimated.

On this clone itself: Its cognate antigen is unknown.

The starting material was peripheral blood, obtained on day 0 of AZD1222 vaccination. This TCR derives from an adult in good health. J is TRBJ1-1 and V is TRBV29-1; no reliable D call. The CDR3 nucleotides read TGCAGCGTTGATTGGGGAACTGAAGCTTTCTTT. It translates to CSVDWGTEAFF.